The 5 T cell receptor beta chains presented below share a single source sample, sequenced in a study of cytotoxic CD8 clonotypes in ibrutinib-treated CLL listed by TCRdb under 2021. Library preparation employed the immunoSEQ multiplex PCR assay. TCRdb limited this immuneACCESS table to in-frame rearrangements with V and J called. A share of clones is missing; checked studies link under half to unresolved V genes, and the rest is unexplained. This sample gives about 200,000 clones in total; 55% to 85% of them show up just once. The ten biggest clones cover roughly 12% of the sample. Interpreted using the paper, the time point label stands for: approximately 25 months on ibrutinib. Here the sequenced sample was PBMCs, taken after 24 months of ibrutinib treatment. The source is a human donor with chronic lymphocytic leukemia.

The sample holds a few counts of this clone. The chain is built from TRBV30 and TRBJ1-2, with D hard to call. The V end lost 3 bases, the J end lost 8 bases, and 13 bases lay between the germline ends. Germline V lookup: CDR1 GTSNPN, CDR2 SVGIG (reference sequence). The CDR3 length is 12 residues. CDR3 in DNA: TGTGCCTGGAGATCCACCCGAGAAGGCTACACCTTC. It is translated as CAWRSTREGYTF.

In this sample, this clone turned up once. The chain carries TRBV9 and TRBJ2-7; 7 bases line up with TRBD2. Germline CDR1 reads SGDLS; CDR2 reads YYNGEE. Trimming removed 0 bases from V and 1 base from J; junction bases left unmatched: 7. This CDR3 contains 16 residues. CDR3 nucleotide sequence: TGTGCCAGCAGCGTAGCAGCTAGCGGTTATTCCTACGAGCAGTACTTC. Its translation is CASSVAASGYSYEQYF.

The CDR3 reads CASSLDRDPFTDTQYF. Here the CDR3 DNA reads TGTGCCAGCAGCTTGGACCGGGACCCCTTCACAGATACGCAGTATTTT. The chain couples TRBV5-8 to TRBJ2-3; TRBD1 or TRBD2 may be the D gene (5 bases each). Trimming took 0 bases from V and 2 from J, leaving 13 bases between them. Per germline, CDR1 SGHTS and CDR2 YDEGEE. CDR3 length: 16 residues.

The V and J genes are TRBV4-3 and TRBJ2-1; 7 positions agree with TRBD2. Losses at the gene ends were 4 bases for V and 10 bases for J; bases not matched to a gene: 10. Germline CDR1 is LGHNA and CDR2 is YSLEER. This CDR3 has 14 residues. The CDR3 reads CASSLGGSSAEQFF. In nucleotides, the CDR3 is TGCGCCAGCAGCCTGGGAGGGTCGAGCGCCGAGCAGTTCTTC.

The chain couples TRBV25-1 to TRBJ2-1, with D unresolved. CDR3 size: 16 residues. V was pared by 3 bases and J by 4 bases, with 16 bases between. Looked up from germline, CDR1 is MGHDK and CDR2 is SYGVNS. CDR3 amino acids: CASSEGKGFGYNEQFF. CDR3 nucleotides: TGTGCCAGCAGTGAGGGAAAAGGTTTCGGGTACAATGAGCAGTTCTTC.